The sample holds many counts of the clone carrying this TCR beta chain. Its antigen is still unknown. PBMCs stored at -80 C, 2 million in total, were the source of the unsorted libraries. TCRdb processed the 5' RACE reads anew with MiXCR; each CDR3 protein has one entry. This sample has 87,000 or so distinct CDR3 sequences; around 3.6% occur once, and the top ten carry roughly 2.9%. The sample comes from a study of neurological immune-mediated disorders. This CDR3 region has 17 residues. V lost 2 bases and J lost 0; bases outside the gene matches: 7. CDR1 is MNHEY and CDR2 is SVGAGI in the germline V gene. The study's findings and limits: Private repertoires in all groups were suggested by the finding that expanded clones across subjects shared no CDR3 amino acid sequences.

Material for sequencing was PBMCs. The chain employs TRBV6-5 and TRBJ2-7, with 10 nucleotides matching TRBD2. This TCR derives from a woman between 45 and 65 years old with multiple sclerosis. The CDR3 reads CASSYRASGGNSYEQYF. The CDR3 DNA sequence: TGTGCCAGCAGTTACCGAGCTAGCGGGGGAAACTCCTACGAGCAGTACTTC.